This T cell receptor beta chain was obtained from a study of neoadjuvant nivolumab and ipilimumab in lung cancer. CDR3 length equals 13 residues. V lost 3 bases, J lost 5 bases, and 10 bases lay in between. Germline CDR1 reads WSHSY; CDR2 reads SAAADI. Sequenced by immunoSEQ multiplex PCR; TCRdb stores in-frame clones only, minus some. The sample holds some 10,000 clones; about 74% are singletons and the top ten take around 7.5%. Sequenced material: tumor tissue, taken after neoadjuvant nivolumab, alone or with ipilimumab, at or shortly before surgery. The receptor's source is an adult with non-small cell lung cancer. Some clones in this sample may be carry-over from other donors' samples. The chain uses TRBV10-2 and TRBJ1-1, with D possibly TRBD1 on 5 matching bases. The DNA of the CDR3 is TGCGCCAGCAGTGAAGCAGGGAGGACTGAAGCTTTCTTT. Translated, it gives CASSEAGRTEAFF.